This T cell receptor (beta chain) was retrieved from a study of T cells in Graves' hyperthyroidism and ophthalmopathy. The source material, RNA transcripts, was used to amplify TCR beta CDR3 regions. The HTBI primer set was used in a first-round RT-PCR of the TCR CDR3. MiXCR, applied by TCRdb to the multiplex PCR reads, yields one record per CDR3 protein. The table lists about 350,000 distinct CDR3 sequences, approximately 19% of them singletons. Per the germline V gene, CDR1 is LGHDT and CDR2 is YNNKEL (reference sequence). This CDR3 has 17 residues. V was cut by 0 bases and J by 8 bases, with 17 bases left in between.

The chain uses TRBV3-1 and TRBJ1-6; D may be TRBD1 (5 bases). The sequence was collected from a woman aged 18-29 years with Graves' hyperthyroidism. The sequencing sample was made of blood. The CDR3 spells CASSQESVGARDSPLHF. The CDR3 bases are TGTGCCAGCAGCCAAGAATCTGTAGGGGCGAGGGATTCACCCCTCCACTTT.